Following are 18 T cell receptor beta chains from one sample sequenced in a study of blood T cell repertoires in COVID-19 (TCRdb year 2020). Libraries were constructed by the immunoSEQ multiplex PCR assay. TCRdb stores this immuneACCESS table with in-frame sequences only. Part of the clones is absent; in the studies checked, under half of the shortfall reflects unresolved V genes, and no reason is known for the rest. The sample profile shows over 300,000 clones; 80% to 90% of them were found once. The ten largest clones represent around 2.2% of the sample. The sequencing input was PBMCs or T cells enriched from blood (not recorded which). Every receptor here comes from a man aged 25-40 years who had recovered from COVID-19.

V gene TRBV9 combines with J gene TRBJ2-1; TRBD1 is a possible D gene (5 bases). Trimming cost V 2 bases and J 6 bases, with 15 bases left between them. The CDR3 length is 15 residues. Germline CDR1 reads SGDLS; CDR2 reads YYNGEE. The CDR3 spells CASSVTDNPFNEQFF. The DNA for the CDR3 is TGTGCCAGCAGCGTGACGGACAACCCCTTCAATGAGCAGTTCTTC.

The rearrangement links TRBV19 to TRBJ2-3; tentative D call: TRBD2 (7 bases). The V gene lost 1 base and the J gene lost 1 base, with 9 bases spanning the gap. The CDR3 spans 15 residues. Germline CDR1 reads LNHDA; CDR2 reads SQIVND (reference sequence). As DNA, the CDR3 is TGTGCCAGTAGTATAGGCGGGGGCCGCACAGATACGCAGTATTTT. This sequence encodes CASSIGGGRTDTQYF.

This CDR3 reads CASRRSYNEQFF. The CDR3 DNA reads as TGTGCCAGCAGGAGGTCCTACAATGAGCAGTTCTTC. This chain links TRBV7-9 with TRBJ2-1; D not resolved. Germline lookup yields CDR1 SEHNR and CDR2 FQNEAQ (reference sequence). V was trimmed by 6 bases and J by 1 base, leaving 4 bases between them. This CDR3 region has 12 residues.

J is TRBJ2-5 and V is TRBV9, with TRBD2 identical over 8 bases. V gave up 0 bases and J gave up 4 bases; unmatched junction bases: 5. The CDR3 sequence is 15 residues long. Per the germline V gene, CDR1 is SGDLS and CDR2 is YYNGEE. This CDR3 reads CASSVGGAGGETQYF. Written as DNA, the CDR3 is TGTGCCAGCAGCGTAGGTGGCGCGGGGGGAGAGACCCAGTACTTC.

V is TRBV2 and J is TRBJ1-5; D is undetermined. This CDR3 comprises 11 residues. Germline V gene lookup returns CDR1 SNHLY and CDR2 FYNNEI. V lost 7 bases to trimming and J lost 6 bases, with 7 bases between them. CDR3 sequence reads: CASTTSQPQHF. In DNA, the CDR3 is TGTGCCAGCACAACAAGTCAGCCCCAGCATTTT.

The chain uses TRBV7-6 and TRBJ1-6; a possible D gene is TRBD1 (5 bases). V was clipped by 1 base and J by 10 bases, with 14 bases between them. The germline V gene has CDR1 SGHVS and CDR2 FNYEAQ. The length of the CDR3 is 15 residues. DNA of the CDR3: TGTGCCAGCAGCTTAGGTGGGGGGATAAACTCACCCCTCCACTTT. Its translation: CASSLGGGINSPLHF. Complete variable domain (other parts from reference TRBV7-6 and TRBJ1-6): GAGVSQSPRYKVTKRGQDVALRCDPISGHVSLYWYRQALGQGPEFLTYFNYEAQQDKSGLPNDRFSAERPEGSISTLTIQRTEQRDSAMYRCASSLGGGINSPLHFGNGTRLTVT.

The chain carries TRBV27 and TRBJ2-1, with 12 bases matching TRBD2. Germline lookup yields CDR1 MNHEY and CDR2 SMNVEV (reference sequence). After removal of 8 bases from V and 4 bases from J, the junction contained 9 bases not matched to a gene. This CDR3 has 16 residues. The CDR3 coding sequence is TGTGCCAGCGTCTCGCTAGCGGGGGGGAAATACAATGAGCAGTTCTTC. Translating gives CASVSLAGGKYNEQFF.

This clone was observed a few times. The chain combines TRBV2 with TRBJ2-2, with 8 bases aligning to TRBD2. Germline V gene data show CDR1 as SNHLY and CDR2 as FYNNEI. J lost 4 bases, V lost 3 bases, and 7 bases had no gene match. The length of the CDR3 is 16 residues. CDR3 region: CASSDSAGGLTGELFF. In nucleotides, the CDR3 is TGTGCCAGCAGTGACTCTGCGGGGGGACTCACCGGGGAGCTGTTTTTT.

The V gene is TRBV18, the J gene TRBJ2-4, with D possibly TRBD2 on 6 matching bases. Trimming took off 0 bases at V and 1 base at J, with 10 bases between the two ends. CDR1 is KGHSH and CDR2 is LQKENI in the germline V gene. The CDR3 has 16 residues. The CDR3, as DNA: TGTGCCAGCTCACCACCATCGGGGAGGGCCAAAAACATTCAGTACTTC. Its protein is CASSPPSGRAKNIQYF.

This sequence joins TRBV7-9 and TRBJ1-4, with D unresolved. Germline V CDR1 and CDR2: SEHNR, FQNEAQ (reference sequence). The CDR3 has 12 residues. Trimming removed 3 bases at V and 8 bases at J, with 7 bases between. The CDR3 DNA reads TGTGCCAGCAGCTTCTACGGGGAAAAACTGTTTTTT. Translating gives CASSFYGEKLFF.

The rearrangement joins TRBV6-5 to TRBJ1-2, with TRBD1 identical over 8 bases. With 6 bases clipped from V and 7 bases from J, the junction kept 7 bases outside the gene matches. Germline V gene sequence: CDR1 MNHEY, CDR2 SVGAGI. The CDR3 consists of 13 residues. CDR3 loop: CASRTGEGLGYTF. In nucleotides, the CDR3 is TGTGCCAGCAGGACAGGGGAGGGCCTTGGCTACACCTTC.

The V and J genes are TRBV27 and TRBJ2-5; 12 positions agree with TRBD2. With 5 bases clipped from V and 4 bases from J, the junction kept 14 bases outside the gene matches. CDR3 length: 18 residues. Germline V gives CDR1 MNHEY, CDR2 SMNVEV (reference sequence). The CDR3 region has the DNA TGTGCCAGCAGTCCAGGACTAGCGGGGTTGCGGTTGGTAGAGACCCAGTACTTC. It specifies CASSPGLAGLRLVETQYF.

The rearrangement uses TRBV9 and TRBJ1-1; 7 positions agree with TRBD1. J was trimmed by 1 base and V by 0 bases; bases with no gene match: 0. CDR1 is SGDLS and CDR2 is YYNGEE in the germline V gene. The CDR3 sequence is 14 residues long. The DNA for the CDR3 is TGTGCCAGCAGCGTAGAGGGGGCGAACACTGAAGCTTTCTTT. Its protein is CASSVEGANTEAFF.

The rearrangement joins TRBV3-1 (or the pseudogene TRBV3-2) to TRBJ2-1; D not certain. The CDR3 is 13 amino acids. Germline V lookup: CDR1 LGHDT, CDR2 YNNKEL (reference sequence). Between the trimmed V and J ends, which lost 1 base and 6 bases, there was a span of 7 bases. The CDR3 spells CASSQGRGNEQFF. In DNA, the CDR3 is TGTGCCAGCAGCCAAGGCAGAGGCAATGAGCAGTTCTTC.

This chain connects TRBV18 to TRBJ1-1; 7 bases align to TRBD1. V gave up 2 bases and J gave up 7 bases; unmatched junction bases: 7. The CDR3 is made up of 14 amino acids. Germline assignment: CDR1 KGHSH and CDR2 LQKENI. CDR3 in amino acids: CASSPLGQEDEAFF. The CDR3 region has the DNA TGTGCCAGCTCACCATTAGGACAGGAGGATGAAGCTTTCTTT.

This clone was found once. The CDR3 protein is CASSYRGDRGQPQHF. The CDR3 nucleotides read TGCGCCAGCAGCTACAGAGGAGACAGGGGTCAGCCCCAGCATTTT. The chain has TRBV5-1 and TRBJ1-5; 8 nucleotides align to TRBD1. The CDR3 covers 15 residues. The trim removed 3 bases at V and 6 bases at J, leaving 8 bases unmatched. In germline, CDR1 is SGHRS, CDR2 YFSETQ.

The chain employs TRBV5-6 and TRBJ2-3, with 8 bases lining up with TRBD2. Germline lookup yields CDR1 SGHDT and CDR2 YYEEEE. This CDR3 is 15 amino acids long. With 4 bases clipped from V and 2 bases from J, the junction kept 6 bases outside the gene matches. The DNA of the CDR3 is TGTGCCAGCAGCAATAGCGGGGCACACACAGATACGCAGTATTTT. Protein: CASSNSGAHTDTQYF.

This clone appeared once. The chain carries TRBV10-2 and TRBJ2-3; 10 nucleotides line up with TRBD2. The CDR3 totals 15 residues. V lost 2 bases, J lost 8 bases, and 7 bases stayed unmatched. Germline CDR1 reads WSHSY; CDR2 reads SAAADI. In nucleotides, the CDR3 is TGCGCCAGCAGTGAGACCAGCGGGGGGGCAACTACGCAGTATTTT. Its protein product is CASSETSGGATTQYF.